The sample holds one count of the clone carrying this T cell receptor (beta chain). PCR used 60 Vbeta primers and 13 Jbeta primers. The assay was immunoSEQ multiplex PCR, and TCRdb's table has in-frame clones only and misses some. This sample carries some 140,000 clones, over 60% of them seen once, and the ten largest clones take roughly 1.2%. The sample belongs to a study of cytomegalovirus exposure and HLA in healthy donors. Study summary: There were about 85 million unique TCRs (from HLA-typed donors) in an early data release. Of all 380 or so donors who were genotyped, roughly 83% belonged to the Caucasian-associated ancestry cluster.

The clonotype was recovered from a male donor in good health and CMV-seropositive. The sample comprised PBMCs.

For the CDR3, the DNA is TGCAGCGTGGGCAGGGCAGGAGAGACCCAGTACTTC. Its protein product is CSVGRAGETQYF. The J gene is TRBJ2-5, the V gene TRBV29-1; maybe TRBD1 (5 bases). V was cut by 6 bases and J by 4 bases, with 12 bases left in between. This CDR3 region has 12 residues. Germline values: CDR1 SQVTM, CDR2 ANQGSEA.